This T cell receptor (beta chain) was captured in a study of vaccination effects on CD4 cells after COVID-19. This clone was observed a single time. Its antigen is undetermined. Here immunoSEQ multiplex PCR was the method, and the copy in TCRdb shows in-frame clones only, minus some. Here the sample spans approximately 13,000 clones, over 65% being singletons. Sequencing followed a ViraFEST assay step that expanded antigen-specific CD4+ T cells with viral peptide pools. Subsequent to 10 days of culture, CD4+ T cells were isolated. CDR1 and CDR2 from the germline V gene are SGHRS and YFSETQ. Trimming cost V 4 bases and J 7 bases; bases outside gene matches: 10. This CDR3 is built from 15 residues.

The J gene is TRBJ2-1, the V gene TRBV5-1, with TRBD1 matching 8 bases. Source: CD4+ T cells from PBMCs cultured with HCoV-229E spike peptides, taken before COVID-19 vaccination. The receptor comes from a human donor who received a COVID-19 vaccine. CDR3 region: CASSLTDRDLNEQFF. CDR3 DNA: TGCGCCAGCAGCCTTACGGACAGGGATTTGAATGAGCAGTTCTTC.